The 27 T cell receptor beta chains below were found in one sample sequenced in a study of monozygotic twins with inflammatory bowel disease. TCRdb reprocessed the 5' RACE reads, keeping one entry per CDR3 protein, no DNA. The table lists 120,000 to 150,000 distinct CDR3 sequences. Sequencing was carried out using blood. The source is a human donor with ulcerative colitis or Crohn's disease, or a healthy co-twin of an affected twin (not recorded which).

The genes are TRBV20-1 and TRBJ2-5; the D gene TCRdb calls, TRBD2, cannot be checked with no DNA. There are 15 residues in the CDR3. In germline, CDR1 is DFQATT, CDR2 SNEGSKA (reference sequence). CDR3 residues: CSARRFGRDQETQYF.

The chain employs TRBV27 and TRBJ2-4; there is no DNA to check the TCRdb D call of TRBD1. The CDR3 covers 11 residues. From germline, CDR1 is MNHEY and CDR2 SMNVEV (reference sequence). CDR3 sequence reads: CASSLRGRMYF.

This sequence joins TRBV5-1 and TRBJ2-2; TCRdb names TRBD1, which stays unverified in the absence of DNA. Germline V lookup: CDR1 SGHRS, CDR2 YFSETQ. This CDR3 has 15 amino acids. This CDR3 reads CASSPGQGGTGELFF.

The chain links TRBV20-1 to TRBJ1-2. The CDR3 spans 14 residues. Germline V gene sequence: CDR1 DFQATT, CDR2 SNEGSKA (reference sequence). The CDR3: CSARDPYGGPLATF.

The CDR3 loop reads CASSRTTGGAYEQYF. The chain joins TRBV7-9 to TRBJ2-7; TCRdb's assignment of TRBD1 cannot be checked, as there is no DNA. This CDR3 comprises 15 residues. Germline loops: CDR1 SEHNR, CDR2 FQNEAQ (reference sequence).

The chain is built from TRBV5-1 and TRBJ2-3. There are 13 residues in the CDR3. CDR1 and CDR2 (germline): SGHRS, YFSETQ. The chain's CDR3 is CASSLFGADTQYF.

The chain has TRBV7-2 and TRBJ2-3; TCRdb picks TRBD1, but there is no DNA to check that call. Germline V CDR1 and CDR2: SGHTA, FQGNSA. The CDR3 runs 14 residues. This CDR3 is CASSPGGGRDTQYF.

V is TRBV6-5 and J is TRBJ1-2. The CDR3 is 15 residues long. Germline V gene data show CDR1 as MNHEY and CDR2 as SVGAGI. The CDR3 sequence: CASSYSGVRSYGYTF.

The V and J genes are TRBV5-1 and TRBJ1-3; TCRdb gives TRBD1 as the D gene, but with no DNA this cannot be confirmed. CDR3 length equals 16 residues. CDR1 is SGHRS and CDR2 is YFSETQ in the germline V gene. CDR3 residues: CASSLSGTDNGNTIYF.

The rearrangement links TRBV5-1 to TRBJ1-2. The CDR3 runs 14 residues. Germline assignment: CDR1 SGHRS and CDR2 YFSETQ. The CDR3 is CASSLDSSLYGYTF.

V usage is TRBV6-2 or TRBV6-3 and J usage is TRBJ2-3; TCRdb reports TRBD1, a call that lacks DNA to check it against. Germline V gene sequence: CDR1 MNHEY, CDR2 SVGEGT. The CDR3 totals 20 residues. The CDR3 reads CASRRGRGLVGPPTTDTQYF.

The chain joins TRBV19 to TRBJ2-7; as DNA is missing, the TRBD1 call by TCRdb cannot be tested. The CDR3 is 13 amino acids. Germline V gene data show CDR1 as LNHDA and CDR2 as SQIVND (reference sequence). CDR3 residues: CASSLTGWNEQYF.

J is TRBJ2-3 and V is TRBV27; TCRdb outputs TRBD1, but without DNA this stays unchecked. CDR3 size: 16 residues. Germline values: CDR1 MNHEY, CDR2 SMNVEV (reference sequence). CDR3 amino acids: CASSFIWAESPDTQYF.

V gene TRBV6-2 or TRBV6-3 combines with J gene TRBJ2-3; the D call of TRBD2 rests on TCRdb alone, since no DNA is present to check it. The CDR3 length is 19 residues. Germline V gives CDR1 MNHEY, CDR2 SVGEGT. The CDR3: CASRTSLASGGALPDTQYF.

The chain recombines TRBV2 with TRBJ1-6; TCRdb's D call, TRBD1, is unchecked because there is no DNA. The length of the CDR3 is 16 residues. CDR1 SNHLY and CDR2 FYNNEI come from the germline V gene. CDR3 amino acids: CASRPFLGQGNSPLHF.

The J gene is TRBJ2-2, the V gene TRBV2. This CDR3 has 13 residues. The V gene's germline CDR1 is SNHLY and CDR2 FYNNEI. CDR3 protein: CASSEEGLGELFF.

The chain couples TRBV5-1 to TRBJ1-4; with no DNA, the TCRdb D assignment of TRBD1 cannot be verified. CDR3 length: 15 residues. Looked up from germline, CDR1 is SGHRS and CDR2 is YFSETQ. This CDR3 is CASSLERGIGEKLFF.

The V call is TRBV4-3, the J call TRBJ1-2. Germline CDR1 is LGHNA and CDR2 is YSLEER. The CDR3 spans 15 residues. The chain's CDR3 is CASSLRAATNYGYTF.

This chain links TRBV11-2 with TRBJ1-4; TCRdb lists TRBD1, though no DNA is available to test this call. The germline V gene has CDR1 SGHAT and CDR2 FQNNGV. This CDR3 is built from 18 residues. The CDR3 here is CASSLSVWDRAENRVLFF.

The V gene is TRBV9, the J gene TRBJ2-3; TCRdb reports TRBD2, a call that lacks DNA to check it against. CDR3 size: 13 residues. Germline V gene lookup returns CDR1 SGDLS and CDR2 YYNGEE. The chain's CDR3 is CASSVQAPDTQYF.

The V call is TRBV27, the J call TRBJ1-2; TCRdb proposes TRBD1, but this gene call is untestable without DNA. Germline CDR1 and CDR2: MNHEY and SMNVEV (reference sequence). The CDR3 runs 15 residues. The CDR3 loop is CASSPSPGGAHGYTF.

The chain carries TRBV5-5 and TRBJ1-5; TCRdb designates TRBD1, a call that cannot be tested without DNA. The CDR3 loop spans 15 amino acids. Germline CDR1 and CDR2: SGHKS and YYEKEE (reference sequence). The CDR3 protein is CASSLWGGGNQPQHF.

This chain links TRBV7-2 with TRBJ2-1; TCRdb's D call of TRBD1 is untestable without DNA. Per germline, CDR1 SGHTA and CDR2 FQGNSA. The CDR3 spans 15 residues. The CDR3: CASSPRSGGYNEQFF.

The gene calls are TRBV27 and TRBJ1-2. The CDR3 length is 13 residues. Germline V CDR1 and CDR2: MNHEY, SMNVEV (reference sequence). CDR3 sequence reads: CASSLKPHYGYTF.

The chain combines TRBV20-1 with TRBJ2-3. This CDR3 region has 16 residues. The germline V gene has CDR1 DFQATT and CDR2 SNEGSKA (reference sequence). CDR3: CSARDLYRIRTDTQYF.

The CDR3 protein is CASSSGQGEDEQFF. This sequence joins TRBV7-9 and TRBJ2-1; as DNA is missing, the TRBD1 call by TCRdb cannot be tested. Germline values: CDR1 SEHNR, CDR2 FQNEAQ (reference sequence). The CDR3 loop spans 14 amino acids.

This chain joins TRBV7-2 and TRBJ2-5; lacking DNA, the TRBD2 call made by TCRdb goes unchecked. Germline CDR1 SGHTA, CDR2 FQGNSA. The CDR3 has 16 amino acids. The chain's CDR3 is CASSFPGLAGGETQYF.